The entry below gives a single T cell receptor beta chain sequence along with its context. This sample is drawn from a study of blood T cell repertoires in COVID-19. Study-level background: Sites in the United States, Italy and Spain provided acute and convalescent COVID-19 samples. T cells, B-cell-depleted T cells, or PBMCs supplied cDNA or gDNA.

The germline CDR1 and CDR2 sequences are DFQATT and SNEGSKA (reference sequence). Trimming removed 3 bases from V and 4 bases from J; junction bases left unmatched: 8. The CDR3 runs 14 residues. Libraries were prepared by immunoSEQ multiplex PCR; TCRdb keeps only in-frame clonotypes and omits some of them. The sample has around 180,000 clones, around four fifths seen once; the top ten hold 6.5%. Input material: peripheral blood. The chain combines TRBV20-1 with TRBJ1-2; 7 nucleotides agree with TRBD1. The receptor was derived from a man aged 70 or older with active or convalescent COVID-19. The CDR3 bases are TGCAGTGCTAGTCGACAGGGCTTAGGCTATGGCTACACCTTC. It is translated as CSASRQGLGYGYTF.